Given below is one TCR beta chain in context. Its antigen is as yet unknown. The CDR3 spans 13 residues. V lost 2 bases to trimming and J lost 5 bases, with 9 bases between them. Germline V gene data show CDR1 as SGHVS and CDR2 as FQNEAQ. The sample comes from a study of cytotoxic CD8 clonotypes in ibrutinib-treated CLL. Background on the study: Sequencing produced an average of roughly 230,000 productive templates and roughly 89,000 productive rearrangements per sample. Study results and caveats: Baseline clonality was higher than in age-matched healthy donors and moved in step with circulating CD8+ T-cell counts.

TCRdb's table, derived via immunoSEQ multiplex PCR, lists solely in-frame clones and lacks some. The data show about 72,000 clones, roughly two thirds seen once. Specimen: PBMCs, collected after 12 months of ibrutinib treatment. The clonotype comes from a human donor with chronic lymphocytic leukemia. V is TRBV7-8 and J is TRBJ1-1, with TRBD1 as a possible D gene (5 bases). CDR3 coding DNA: TGTGCCAGCAGCTTATCAGGGAGGACTGAAGCTTTCTTT. Its translation is CASSLSGRTEAFF.